These 19 T cell receptor beta chains came from one sample sequenced in a study of blood T cell repertoires in COVID-19 (dated by TCRdb to 2019 to 2021). Library preparation was by the immunoSEQ multiplex PCR assay. In its TCRdb copy, this immuneACCESS table keeps in-frame sequences only and misses some clones. Where compared with another copy, unresolved V genes explain less than half of these, and the others have no known cause. The sample data list 150,000 or so clones, and 75% to 85% of these were observed just once. The top ten clones comprise about 5% of the sample. The sample was peripheral blood. The origin of the receptors is a woman aged 70-85 years with COVID-19, enrolled during active disease.

The V call is TRBV5-1, the J call TRBJ1-1, with D possibly being TRBD1 (6 bases). CDR3 length: 15 residues. Germline CDR1 is SGHRS and CDR2 is YFSETQ. The V and J ends lost 3 bases and 0 bases respectively, with 12 bases between them. CDR3 loop: CASSYDGQLNTEAFF. The CDR3 coding sequence is TGCGCCAGCAGCTACGACGGACAGTTGAACACTGAAGCTTTCTTT.

Only a few counts were recorded for this clone. The gene calls are TRBV4-3 and TRBJ2-3, with 7 bases lining up with TRBD2. Germline CDR1 LGHNA, CDR2 YSLEER. The CDR3 extends over 19 amino acids. V lost 4 bases, J lost 5 bases, and 21 bases stayed unmatched. CDR3 bases: TGCGCCAGCAGCCGAGGCCGGCTCGATACTTCCATAGCGGGAGATACGCAGTATTTT. Its translation: CASSRGRLDTSIAGDTQYF.

The chain is built from TRBV5-1 and TRBJ2-5; 7 nucleotides agree with TRBD1. V was clipped by 2 bases and J by 5 bases; unmatched bases: 9. The CDR3 runs 15 residues. The germline gives CDR1 SGHRS, CDR2 YFSETQ. The CDR3 is CASSFGTVRTETQYF. The CDR3 bases are TGCGCCAGCAGCTTCGGGACAGTTAGAACGGAGACCCAGTACTTC.

The chain recombines TRBV10-3 with TRBJ2-2, with D possibly TRBD1 on 5 matching bases. The CDR3 loop spans 16 amino acids. Germline CDR1 reads ENHRY; CDR2 reads SYGVKD. The germline V and J ends were trimmed by 3 bases and 5 bases, with 16 bases remaining between them. CDR3 loop: CAISDKQALGTGELFF. As DNA, the CDR3 is TGTGCCATCAGTGACAAACAGGCCCTGGGGACCGGGGAGCTGTTTTTT.

This chain joins TRBV30 and TRBJ1-2; TRBD1 is a possible D gene (6 bases). Trimming took 4 bases from V and 6 from J, leaving 18 bases between them. The CDR3 contains 14 residues. Looked up from germline, CDR1 is GTSNPN and CDR2 is SVGIG (reference sequence). As DNA, the CDR3 is TGTGCCTGGACCTATCGAGGGGCAGGGGATGGCTACACCTTC. Its protein product is CAWTYRGAGDGYTF.

J is TRBJ2-7 and V is TRBV7-2; the D gene is possibly TRBD2 (6 bases). CDR3 length: 15 residues. Trimming shortened V by 5 bases and J by 0 bases, and 14 bases separated the two germline ends. CDR1 is SGHTA and CDR2 is FQGNSA in the germline V gene. The CDR3 DNA reads TGTGCCAGCAGCACCGGGGGAGTTCCCTCCTACGAGCAGTACTTC. It is translated as CASSTGGVPSYEQYF.

The V and J genes are TRBV2 and TRBJ2-3; the D is unclear. The V end was cut by 3 bases, the J end by 0 bases, with 10 bases between. The CDR3 runs 15 residues. Per the germline V gene, CDR1 is SNHLY and CDR2 is FYNNEI. DNA of the CDR3: TGTGCCAGCAGTGACAGGTCCTTTAGCACAGATACGCAGTATTTT. Amino acids: CASSDRSFSTDTQYF.

V is TRBV12-3 or TRBV12-4 and J is TRBJ1-3, with 7 nucleotides matching TRBD1. This CDR3 is 13 amino acids long. The V gene end was trimmed by 1 base and the J gene end by 10 bases; junction bases not matched to a gene: 4. The CDR3 coding sequence is TGTGCCAGCAGTTTAGGTGGGACAGCAACCATATATTTT. Protein sequence: CASSLGGTATIYF.

This chain connects TRBV5-1 to TRBJ2-7; the match to TRBD2 covers 8 bases. After removal of 1 base from V and 6 bases from J, the junction contained 6 bases not matched to a gene. The V gene's germline CDR1 is SGHRS and CDR2 YFSETQ. The CDR3 sequence is 14 residues long. The CDR3 DNA is TGCGCCAGCAGCTTGTGGGCGGGGGGCCGCGAGCAGTACTTC. It yields the protein CASSLWAGGREQYF.

This chain links TRBV29-1 with TRBJ2-7; 9 positions match TRBD1. This CDR3 region has 13 residues. Germline loops: CDR1 SQVTM, CDR2 ANQGSEA. The ends lost 7 bases at V and 9 bases at J; junction bases unmatched: 13. CDR3 DNA: TGCAGCGCATCCAATGGACAGGGGTTGGGGCAGTACTTC. The encoded protein is CSASNGQGLGQYF.

This clone was observed once. J is TRBJ1-1 and V is TRBV19; 7 bases line up with TRBD1. After removal of 6 bases from V and 3 bases from J, the junction contained 19 bases not matched to a gene. This CDR3 spans 18 amino acids. Germline V CDR1 and CDR2: LNHDA, SQIVND (reference sequence). The CDR3 loop is CASRVSSGRGLPDTEAFF. The CDR3, as DNA: TGTGCCAGTAGGGTTTCTTCAGGAAGGGGGCTTCCGGACACTGAAGCTTTCTTT.

The chain is built from TRBV10-3 and TRBJ1-1; D unclear. CDR1 and CDR2 (germline): ENHRY, SYGVKD. Trimming left V 8 bases short and J 0 bases short, with 10 bases between. The CDR3 totals 13 residues. CDR3 nucleotide sequence: TGTGCCATCGCAGGAGGAATGAACACTGAAGCTTTCTTT. Residues: CAIAGGMNTEAFF.

The chain's CDR3 is CASSWKALGGQKETQYF. The CDR3 nucleotides are TGTGCCAGCAGCTGGAAGGCGCTCGGGGGGCAGAAAGAGACCCAGTACTTC. The chain links TRBV7-9 to TRBJ2-5, with TRBD2 as a possible D gene (7 bases). The CDR3 runs to 17 residues. The germline V gene has CDR1 SEHNR and CDR2 FQNEAQ (reference sequence). V lost 4 bases and J lost 3, with 21 bases in between. Supplemented by reference TRBV7-9 and TRBJ2-5, the full variable domain reads DTGVSQNPRHKITKRGQNVTFRCDPISEHNRLYWYRQTLGQGPEFLTYFQNEAQLEKSRLLSDRFSAERPKGSFSTLEIQRTEQGDSAMYLCASSWKALGGQKETQYFGPGTRLLVL.

The sample holds a few counts of this clone. The chain links TRBV30 to TRBJ2-7; 8 positions agree with TRBD1. V gave up 0 bases and J gave up 5 bases; unmatched junction bases: 6. This CDR3 region has 14 residues. CDR1 and CDR2 from the germline V gene are GTSNPN and SVGIG (reference sequence). CDR3 DNA sequence: TGTGCCTGGAGTGTATCGTACAGGGGGGACGAGCAGTACTTC. Residues: CAWSVSYRGDEQYF.

The chain employs TRBV30 and TRBJ2-7; D call uncertain. The V end was cut by 6 bases, the J end by 4 bases, with 16 bases between. The CDR3 extends over 13 amino acids. The germline V gene has CDR1 GTSNPN and CDR2 SVGIG (reference sequence). CDR3 DNA: TGTGCCTGTCAGAGGTCCGTCCCATACGAGCAGTACTTC. Translation: CACQRSVPYEQYF.

The V and J genes are TRBV30 and TRBJ1-6, with D possibly TRBD1 on 5 matching bases. V lost 1 base and J 9 bases, leaving 10 bases between the germline ends. The CDR3 is made up of 13 amino acids. The germline V gene has CDR1 GTSNPN and CDR2 SVGIG (reference sequence). The CDR3 reads CAWSGQGGSPLHF. In DNA form, the CDR3 reads TGTGCCTGGAGTGGGCAGGGAGGTTCACCCCTCCACTTT.

This chain uses TRBV19 with TRBJ1-2; TRBD1 agrees at 10 bases. Germline-derived CDR1 and CDR2 are LNHDA and SQIVND (reference sequence). V shed 6 bases, J shed 4 bases, and the junction held 5 bases outside the gene matches. The CDR3 contains 14 residues. The DNA for the CDR3 is TGTGCCAGTAGGAACAGACAGGGGGCCTATGGCTACACCTTC. This translates into CASRNRQGAYGYTF.

V is TRBV5-6 and J is TRBJ2-1, with D tentatively TRBD2 (6 bases). The germline V gene has CDR1 SGHDT and CDR2 YYEEEE. The V gene lost 3 bases and the J gene lost 2 bases, with 15 bases spanning the gap. CDR3 size: 16 residues. The CDR3 nucleotides read TGTGCCAGCAGCTACTCGGGACTCCGAACCTACAATGAGCAGTTCTTC. Protein: CASSYSGLRTYNEQFF. The entire variable domain, with the rest obtained from reference TRBV5-6 and TRBJ2-1, is as follows: DAGVTQSPTHLIKTRGQQVTLRCSPKSGHDTVSWYQQALGQGPQFIFQYYEEEERQRGNFPDRFSGHQFPNYSSELNVNALLLGDSALYLCASSYSGLRTYNEQFFGPGTRLTVL.

The chain employs TRBV25-1 and TRBJ1-1; D remains unclear. CDR3 length equals 13 residues. CDR1 and CDR2 from the germline V gene are MGHDK and SYGVNS. The V end lost 6 bases, the J end lost 4 bases, and 12 bases lay between the germline ends. Here the CDR3 reads CASRPAIGTEAFF. CDR3 in DNA: TGTGCCAGCAGGCCAGCGATAGGCACTGAAGCTTTCTTT.